Below, 13 T cell receptor beta chains from the same sample are listed, as sequenced in a study of PD-1 blockade in classical Hodgkin lymphoma. Profiling relied on immunoSEQ multiplex PCR, and the TCRdb table lists in-frame clones only, not all of them. The table shows about 58,000 clones, with 85% to 95% occurring only once. Every single patient, without exception, relapsed after autologous stem cell transplantation, and brentuximab vedotin exposure varied. The material sequenced was peripheral blood mononuclear cells (PBMCs), taken before the second cycle of nivolumab. These receptors were taken from a human donor with classical Hodgkin lymphoma.

The J gene is TRBJ2-7, the V gene TRBV29-1; perhaps D is TRBD1 or TRBD2 (5 bases each). This CDR3 has 13 amino acids. The ends were cut back, 7 bases at V and 2 bases at J, with 15 bases in the middle. Germline-derived CDR1 and CDR2 are SQVTM and ANQGSEA. The CDR3 region has the DNA TGCAGCGCTGTTGGGGGATCAGCCTACGAGCAGTACTTC. Translating it yields CSAVGGSAYEQYF.

This sequence joins TRBV27 and TRBJ2-1, with D uncertain. The germline CDR1 and CDR2 sequences are MNHEY and SMNVEV (reference sequence). This CDR3 is 12 amino acids long. V was trimmed by 6 bases and J by 4 bases, leaving 7 bases between them. CDR3 in DNA: TGTGCCAGCAGAACCGGATACAATGAGCAGTTCTTC. It encodes CASRTGYNEQFF.

CDR3 amino acids: CASSVGPDTSYEQYF. DNA of the CDR3: TGTGCCAGCAGCGTAGGACCGGACACCTCCTACGAGCAGTACTTC. The rearrangement joins TRBV9 to TRBJ2-7; tentatively, D is TRBD1 (5 bases). The CDR3 has 15 residues. With 0 bases removed from V and 0 bases from J, the gap between germline ends came to 10 bases. Germline CDR1 reads SGDLS; CDR2 reads YYNGEE.

This clone is termed medium-sized. J is TRBJ2-7 and V is TRBV5-4; TRBD1 or TRBD2 may be the D gene (6 bases each). The CDR3 contains 16 residues. Deletions cut 5 bases from V and 2 bases from J, with 20 bases between. Germline V CDR1 and CDR2: SGHNT, YYREEE (reference sequence). The CDR3 coding sequence is TGTGCCAGCAGTCGACCGTCGGGGGCCCTTACCTACGAGCAGTACTTC. Amino acid sequence: CASSRPSGALTYEQYF.

The chain uses TRBV2 and TRBJ2-2, with D unclear. Germline CDR1 reads SNHLY; CDR2 reads FYNNEI. The CDR3 is 12 amino acids. Trimming took 8 bases from V and 3 from J, leaving 7 bases between them. CDR3 sequence: CASGKDTGELFF. Here the CDR3 DNA reads TGTGCCAGCGGGAAGGACACCGGGGAGCTGTTTTTT.

The chain couples TRBV19 to TRBJ1-2, with TRBD1 identical over 7 bases. CDR1 and CDR2 (germline): LNHDA, SQIVND (reference sequence). CDR3 length equals 15 residues. The trim removed 5 bases at V and 6 bases at J, leaving 12 bases unmatched. CDR3 in amino acids: CASSRTAGGGDGYTF. CDR3 nucleotides: TGTGCCAGTAGTCGGACCGCAGGGGGGGGAGATGGCTACACCTTC.

The chain recombines TRBV6-5 with TRBJ1-4; D remains unclear. CDR3 length: 13 residues. The ends were cut back, 0 bases at V and 8 bases at J, with 7 bases in the middle. CDR1 and CDR2 (germline): MNHEY, SVGAGI. The CDR3 DNA reads as TGTGCCAGCAGTTACTCCCTCCGCGAAAAACTGTTTTTT. It encodes CASSYSLREKLFF.

This clone came up once. The chain links TRBV19 to TRBJ1-3; D not resolved. V lost 5 bases, J lost 0 bases, and 11 bases lay in between. The V gene's germline CDR1 is LNHDA and CDR2 SQIVND (reference sequence). This CDR3 is 15 amino acids long. The CDR3 sequence: CASSPTKSSGNTIYF. The CDR3 DNA sequence: TGTGCCAGTAGTCCTACGAAGAGCTCTGGAAACACCATATATTTT.

This clone has just one count. V is TRBV19 and J is TRBJ2-7, with a possible D match to TRBD2 (6 bases). Looked up from germline, CDR1 is LNHDA and CDR2 is SQIVND (reference sequence). The CDR3 is 14 residues long. V lost 7 bases to trimming and J lost 2 bases, with 15 bases between them. As DNA, the CDR3 is TGTGCCAGTACCCCGGGAGCCCCCCCCTACGAGCAGTACTTC. It codes for CASTPGAPPYEQYF.

The chain has TRBV30 and TRBJ1-5; D is ambiguous. The CDR3 totals 14 residues. The V and J ends lost 0 bases and 5 bases respectively, with 11 bases between them. Germline assignment: CDR1 GTSNPN and CDR2 SVGIG (reference sequence). CDR3 nucleotides: TGTGCCTGGAGTGTCAAGGGCCCGTATCAGCCCCAGCATTTT. It yields the protein CAWSVKGPYQPQHF.

This clone was picked up one time. The rearrangement uses TRBV19 and TRBJ2-7; D is unclear. The CDR3 covers 12 residues. CDR1 and CDR2 (germline): LNHDA, SQIVND (reference sequence). V was shortened by 1 base and J by 6 bases, with 7 bases between the two germline ends. CDR3 protein: CASSIAYGEQYF. The DNA for the CDR3 is TGTGCCAGTAGTATAGCTTACGGCGAGCAGTACTTC.

The V call is TRBV27, the J call TRBJ2-3; 7 bases fit TRBD2. V lost 6 bases, J lost 2 bases, and 14 bases stayed unmatched. The V gene's germline CDR1 is MNHEY and CDR2 SMNVEV (reference sequence). The CDR3 totals 17 residues. The CDR3 coding sequence is TGTGCCAGCAGGGGCTGGGGGAGGGTCCAATCCACAGATACGCAGTATTTT. Translating gives CASRGWGRVQSTDTQYF.

The chain combines TRBV5-1 with TRBJ2-5, with 9 bases that match TRBD1. The CDR3 spans 14 residues. The V gene end was trimmed by 3 bases and the J gene end by 4 bases; junction bases not matched to a gene: 4. Germline V gene data show CDR1 as SGHRS and CDR2 as YFSETQ. The CDR3 loop is CASSSTGGGETQYF. CDR3 DNA sequence: TGCGCCAGCAGCTCTACAGGGGGCGGAGAGACCCAGTACTTC.